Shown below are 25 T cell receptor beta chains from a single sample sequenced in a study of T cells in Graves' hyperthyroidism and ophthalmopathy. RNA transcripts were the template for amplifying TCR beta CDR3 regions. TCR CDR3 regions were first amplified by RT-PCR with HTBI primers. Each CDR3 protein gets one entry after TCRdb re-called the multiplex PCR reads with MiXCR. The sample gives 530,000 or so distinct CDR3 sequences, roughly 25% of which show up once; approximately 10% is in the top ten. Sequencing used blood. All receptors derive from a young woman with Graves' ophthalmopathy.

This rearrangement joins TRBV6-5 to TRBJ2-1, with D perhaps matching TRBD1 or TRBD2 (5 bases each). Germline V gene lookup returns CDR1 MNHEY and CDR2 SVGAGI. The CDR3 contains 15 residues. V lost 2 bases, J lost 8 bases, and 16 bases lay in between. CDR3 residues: CASSYAGTSRDEQFF. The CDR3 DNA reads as TGTGCCAGCAGTTACGCAGGGACCTCAAGGGATGAGCAGTTCTTC.

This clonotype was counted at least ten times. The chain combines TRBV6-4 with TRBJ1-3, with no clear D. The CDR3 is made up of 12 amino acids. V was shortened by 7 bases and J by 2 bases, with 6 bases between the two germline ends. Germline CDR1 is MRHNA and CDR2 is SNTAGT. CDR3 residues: CASKGAGNTIYF. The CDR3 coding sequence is TGTGCCAGCAAGGGTGCTGGAAACACCATATATTTT.

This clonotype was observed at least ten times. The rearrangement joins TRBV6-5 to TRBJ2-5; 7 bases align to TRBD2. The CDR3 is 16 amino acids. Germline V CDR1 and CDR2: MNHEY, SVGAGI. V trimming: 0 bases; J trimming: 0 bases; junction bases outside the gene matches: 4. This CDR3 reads CASSYSLAVYQETQYF. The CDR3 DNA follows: TGTGCCAGCAGTTACTCGCTAGCGGTGTACCAAGAGACCCAGTACTTC.

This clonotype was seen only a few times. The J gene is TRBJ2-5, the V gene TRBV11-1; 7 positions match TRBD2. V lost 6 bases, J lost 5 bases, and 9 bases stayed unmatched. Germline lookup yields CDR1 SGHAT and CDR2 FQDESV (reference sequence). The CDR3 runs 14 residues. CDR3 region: CASSYIGTTETQYF. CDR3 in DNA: TGTGCCAGCAGTTATATCGGGACTACGGAGACCCAGTACTTC. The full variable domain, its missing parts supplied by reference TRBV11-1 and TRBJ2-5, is EAEVAQSPRYKITEKSQAVAFWCDPISGHATLYWYRQILGQGPELLVQFQDESVVDDSQLPKDRFSAERLKGVDSTLKIQPAELGDSAMYLCASSYIGTTETQYFGPGTRLLVL.

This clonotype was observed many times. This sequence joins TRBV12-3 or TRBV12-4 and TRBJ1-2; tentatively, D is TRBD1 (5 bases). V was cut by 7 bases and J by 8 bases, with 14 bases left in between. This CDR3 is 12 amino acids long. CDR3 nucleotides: TGTGCCAGCAACCTCGGGGGAGAAGGCTACACCTTC. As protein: CASNLGGEGYTF.

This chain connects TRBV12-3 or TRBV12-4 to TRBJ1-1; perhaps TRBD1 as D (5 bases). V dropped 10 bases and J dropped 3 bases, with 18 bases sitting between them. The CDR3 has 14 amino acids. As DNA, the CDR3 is TGTGCCACCCAGCGGGGGTTTTCGGACACTGAAGCTTTCTTT. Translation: CATQRGFSDTEAFF.

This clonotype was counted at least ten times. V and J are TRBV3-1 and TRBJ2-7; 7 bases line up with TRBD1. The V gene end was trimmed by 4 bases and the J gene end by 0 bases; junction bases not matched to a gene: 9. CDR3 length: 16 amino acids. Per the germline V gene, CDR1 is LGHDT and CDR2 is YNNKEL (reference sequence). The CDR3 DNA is TGTGCCAGCAGCCGGTTCCACAGGGGCGACTCCTACGAGCAGTACTTC. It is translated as CASSRFHRGDSYEQYF.

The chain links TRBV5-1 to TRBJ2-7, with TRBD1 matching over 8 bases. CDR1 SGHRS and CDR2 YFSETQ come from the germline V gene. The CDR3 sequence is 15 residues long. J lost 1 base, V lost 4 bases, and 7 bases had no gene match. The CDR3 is CASSRSRDRSYEQYF. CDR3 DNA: TGCGCCAGCAGCCGGAGCCGGGACAGGTCCTACGAGCAGTACTTC.

CDR3 region: CASTGGTEAFF. The CDR3 DNA follows: TGTGCCAGCACGGGGGGAACTGAAGCTTTCTTT. The chain is built from TRBV6-1 and TRBJ1-1, with D tentatively TRBD1 (5 bases). The CDR3 is made up of 11 amino acids. The V gene lost 7 bases and the J gene lost 5 bases, with 8 bases spanning the gap. Germline V gives CDR1 MNHNS, CDR2 SASEGT.

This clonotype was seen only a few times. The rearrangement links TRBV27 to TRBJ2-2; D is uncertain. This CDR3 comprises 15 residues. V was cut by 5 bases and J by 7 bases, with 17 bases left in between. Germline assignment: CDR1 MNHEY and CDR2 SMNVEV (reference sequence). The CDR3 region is CASSRLGRAGGELFF. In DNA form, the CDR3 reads TGTGCCAGCAGTAGGCTAGGTAGAGCCGGCGGGGAGCTGTTTTTT.

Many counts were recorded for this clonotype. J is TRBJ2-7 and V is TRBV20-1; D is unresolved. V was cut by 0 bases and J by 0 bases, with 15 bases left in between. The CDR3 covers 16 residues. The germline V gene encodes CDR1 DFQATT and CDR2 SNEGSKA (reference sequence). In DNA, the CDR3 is TGCAGTGCTAGAGATGTGGGCGGTAAATACTCCTACGAGCAGTACTTC. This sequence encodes CSARDVGGKYSYEQYF.

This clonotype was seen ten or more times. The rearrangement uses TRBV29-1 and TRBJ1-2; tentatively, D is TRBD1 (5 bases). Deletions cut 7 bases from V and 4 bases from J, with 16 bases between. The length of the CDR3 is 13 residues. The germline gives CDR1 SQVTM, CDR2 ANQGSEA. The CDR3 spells CSGSPGVGYGYTF. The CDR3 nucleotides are TGCAGCGGCTCCCCGGGGGTGGGCTATGGCTACACCTTC.

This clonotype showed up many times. CDR3 bases: TGTGCCACGTCACCGGTCGTTGAACAGCAGTACTTC. Translation: CATSPVVEQQYF. The chain couples TRBV2 to TRBJ2-7; no clear D. Germline CDR1 and CDR2: SNHLY and FYNNEI. The CDR3 totals 12 residues. V lost 10 bases and J lost 8, with 18 bases in between.

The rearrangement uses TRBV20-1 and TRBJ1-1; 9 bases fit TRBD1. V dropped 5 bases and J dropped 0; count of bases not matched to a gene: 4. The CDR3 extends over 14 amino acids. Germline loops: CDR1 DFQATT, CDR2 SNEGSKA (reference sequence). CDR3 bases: TGCAGTGCTCACAGGGGGCAGGTGAACACTGAAGCTTTCTTT. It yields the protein CSAHRGQVNTEAFF.

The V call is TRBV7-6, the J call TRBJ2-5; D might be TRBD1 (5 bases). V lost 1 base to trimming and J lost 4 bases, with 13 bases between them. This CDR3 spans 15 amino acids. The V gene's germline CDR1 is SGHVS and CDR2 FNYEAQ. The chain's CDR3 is CASSLVQGRTETQYF. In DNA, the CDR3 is TGTGCCAGCAGCTTAGTCCAGGGTAGGACAGAGACCCAGTACTTC.

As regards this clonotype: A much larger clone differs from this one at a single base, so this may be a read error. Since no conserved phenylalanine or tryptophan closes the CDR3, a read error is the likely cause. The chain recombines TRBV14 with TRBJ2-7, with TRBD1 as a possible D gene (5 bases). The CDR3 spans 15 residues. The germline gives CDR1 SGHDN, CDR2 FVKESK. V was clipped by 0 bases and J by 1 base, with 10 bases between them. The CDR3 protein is CASSQESGLSYEQYL. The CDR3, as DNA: TGTGCCAGCAGCCAAGAATCAGGGTTGTCCTACGAGCAGTACCTC.

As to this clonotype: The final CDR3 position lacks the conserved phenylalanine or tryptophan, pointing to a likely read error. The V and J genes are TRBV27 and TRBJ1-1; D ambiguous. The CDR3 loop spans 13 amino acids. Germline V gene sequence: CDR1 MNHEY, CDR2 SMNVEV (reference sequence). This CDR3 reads CGSSLEHYTEAFL. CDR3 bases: TGTGGCAGCAGTTTAGAACACTACACTGAAGCTTTCCTT.

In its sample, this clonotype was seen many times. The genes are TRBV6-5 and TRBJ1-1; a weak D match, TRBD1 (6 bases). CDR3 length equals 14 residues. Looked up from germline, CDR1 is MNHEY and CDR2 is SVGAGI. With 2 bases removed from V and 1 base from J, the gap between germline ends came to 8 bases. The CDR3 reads CASSYETGNTEAFF. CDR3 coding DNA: TGTGCCAGCAGTTACGAGACAGGGAACACTGAAGCTTTCTTT.

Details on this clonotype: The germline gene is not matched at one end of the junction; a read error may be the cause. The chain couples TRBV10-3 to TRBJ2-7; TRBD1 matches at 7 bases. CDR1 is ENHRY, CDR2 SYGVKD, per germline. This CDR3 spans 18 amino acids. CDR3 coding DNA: TGTGCTATCAGCCACCTTCATAGACAGGGTAGCAAGCCCTACGAGCAGTACTTC. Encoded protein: CAISHLHRQGSKPYEQYF.

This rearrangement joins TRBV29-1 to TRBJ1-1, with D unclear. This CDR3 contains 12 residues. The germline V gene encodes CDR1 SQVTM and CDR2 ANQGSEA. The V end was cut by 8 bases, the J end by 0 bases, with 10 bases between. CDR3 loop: CSSRGVNTEAFF. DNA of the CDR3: TGCAGCTCCCGCGGGGTGAACACTGAAGCTTTCTTT.

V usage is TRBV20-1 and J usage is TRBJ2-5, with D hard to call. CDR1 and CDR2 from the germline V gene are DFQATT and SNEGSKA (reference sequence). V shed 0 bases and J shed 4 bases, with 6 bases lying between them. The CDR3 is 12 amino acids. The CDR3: CSARDGPETQYF. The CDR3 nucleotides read TGCAGTGCTAGAGATGGGCCAGAGACCCAGTACTTC.

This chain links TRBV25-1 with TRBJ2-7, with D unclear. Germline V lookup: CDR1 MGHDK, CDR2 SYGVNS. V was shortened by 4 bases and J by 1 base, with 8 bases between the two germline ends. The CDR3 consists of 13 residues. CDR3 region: CASSGPVSYEQYF. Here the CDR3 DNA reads TGTGCCAGCAGTGGACCTGTTTCCTACGAGCAGTACTTC.

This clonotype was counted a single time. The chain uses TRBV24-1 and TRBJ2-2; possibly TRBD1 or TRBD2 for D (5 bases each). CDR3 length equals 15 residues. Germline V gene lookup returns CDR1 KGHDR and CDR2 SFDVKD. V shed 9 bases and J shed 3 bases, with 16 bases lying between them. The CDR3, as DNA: TGTGCCACCGCGGGTAGGGGCATTTACACCGGGGAGCTGTTTTTT. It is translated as CATAGRGIYTGELFF.

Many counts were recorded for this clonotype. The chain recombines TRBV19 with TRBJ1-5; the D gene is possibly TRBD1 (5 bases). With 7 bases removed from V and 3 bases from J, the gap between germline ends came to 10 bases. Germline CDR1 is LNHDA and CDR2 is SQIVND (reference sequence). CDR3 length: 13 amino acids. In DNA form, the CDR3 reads TGTGCCAGTAACATACAGGTCAATCAGCCCCAGCATTTT. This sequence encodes CASNIQVNQPQHF.

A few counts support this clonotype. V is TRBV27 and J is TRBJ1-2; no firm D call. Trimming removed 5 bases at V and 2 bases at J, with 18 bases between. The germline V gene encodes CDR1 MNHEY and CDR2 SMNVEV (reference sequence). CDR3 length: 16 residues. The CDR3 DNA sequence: TGTGCCAGCAGTCGGACGGGCCTTGGATGGAACTATGGCTACACCTTC. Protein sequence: CASSRTGLGWNYGYTF.